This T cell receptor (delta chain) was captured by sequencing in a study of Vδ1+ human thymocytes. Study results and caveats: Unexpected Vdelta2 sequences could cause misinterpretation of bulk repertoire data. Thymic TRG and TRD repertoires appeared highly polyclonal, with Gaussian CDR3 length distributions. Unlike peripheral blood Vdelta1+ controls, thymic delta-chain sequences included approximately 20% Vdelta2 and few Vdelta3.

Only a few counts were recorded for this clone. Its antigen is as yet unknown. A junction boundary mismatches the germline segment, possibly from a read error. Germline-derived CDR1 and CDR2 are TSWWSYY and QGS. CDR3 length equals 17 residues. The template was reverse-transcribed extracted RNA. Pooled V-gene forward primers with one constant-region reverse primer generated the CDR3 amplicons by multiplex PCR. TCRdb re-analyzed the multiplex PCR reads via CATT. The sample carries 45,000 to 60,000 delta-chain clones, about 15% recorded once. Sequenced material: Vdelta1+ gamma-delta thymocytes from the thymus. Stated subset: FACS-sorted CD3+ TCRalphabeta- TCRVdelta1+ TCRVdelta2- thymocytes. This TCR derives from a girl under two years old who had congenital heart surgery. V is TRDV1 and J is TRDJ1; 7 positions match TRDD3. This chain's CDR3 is CALGEQVGDPYTDKLTF. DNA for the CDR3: TGTGCTCTTGGGGAACAGGTGGGGGACCCGTACACCGATAAACTCACCTTT.